This T cell receptor (beta chain) was retrieved from a study of shared clonotypes between healthy human individuals. Clones were read by immunoSEQ multiplex PCR, and TCRdb kept only the in-frame ones, dropping some. The sample lists about 2 million clones, roughly 94% occurring once. This CDR3 region has 14 residues. Germline V gene data show CDR1 as MGHRA and CDR2 as YSYEKL. V gave up 2 bases and J gave up 2 bases, with 10 bases separating them. Specimen: naive CD4+ T cells sorted from blood. Indicated subset: CD45RA+ positively selected. The chain links TRBV4-1 to TRBJ2-7, with D tentatively TRBD1 (6 bases). The TCR sequence derives from a man aged 18 to 30 in good health. The CDR3 DNA reads as TGCGCCAGCAGCCAACAGGACAGAGCCTACGAGCAGTACTTC. Amino acids: CASSQQDRAYEQYF.